This T cell receptor beta chain comes out of a study of blood T cells in healthy people across ages. A second PCR, run for about 7 to 11 cycles, used a sample-barcoded 5' primer plus a J-beta primer mix. TCRdb redid the calling of the 5' RACE reads with MiXCR, one entry per CDR3 protein. Of about 930,000 distinct CDR3 sequences listed, about 28% were seen once; the top ten hold 9.5% to 13%. Study findings and constraints: More naive CD4+ cells and higher diversity marked long-lived donors relative to aged donors.

Concerning this clonotype: The antigen is unknown. It is likely a read error, because the conserved phenylalanine at the end of the CDR3 is missing.

These data also formed part of another study, on T cells of mothers and their children. That report notes: Added by the second PCR's M1S primer were sample barcodes and 2-4 random nucleotides. The TCR beta CDR3 read count exceeded 8 million for each mother and was 2.5 million to 3 million for each child.

This clonotype originated in a middle-aged woman in good health. Source material: blood.

The CDR3 reads CASRPSMGGWEGYTC. The CDR3 DNA reads TGTGCCAGCAGACCCAGTATGGGGGGCTGGGAGGGCTACACCTGC. This chain links TRBV12-3 or TRBV12-4 with TRBJ1-2, with TRBD1 as a possible D gene (6 bases). Trimming shortened V by 6 bases and J by 8 bases, and 22 bases separated the two germline ends. The CDR3 consists of 15 residues.